The 23 T cell receptor beta chains presented below share a single source sample, sequenced in a study of T cell repertoires in cytomegalovirus infection. MiXCR, run by TCRdb on the reads, gives a single entry per CDR3 protein. This sample has about 830,000 distinct CDR3 sequences, with approximately 32% found just once. No antigens are known for them. Specimen: cultured CD8+ T cells from PBMCs, collected from culture after CMV antigen stimulation. The source is a human donor in good health (CMV status not recorded). Some clones in this sample may be carry-over from other donors' samples.

This clonotype was counted ten times or more. The chain joins TRBV6-5 to TRBJ1-1, with D perhaps TRBD1 (5 bases). V was pared by 2 bases and J by 1 base, with 8 bases between. This CDR3 is built from 14 residues. From germline, CDR1 is MNHEY and CDR2 SVGAGI. CDR3 nucleotide sequence: TGTGCCAGCAGTTACAAGGGGCCGAACACTGAAGCTTTCTTT. Translating it yields CASSYKGPNTEAFF.

This clonotype was picked up a small number of times. The chain combines TRBV12-3 or TRBV12-4 with TRBJ2-1, with D possibly being TRBD2 (7 bases). The CDR3 contains 16 residues. V lost 3 bases, J lost 2 bases, and 14 bases lay in between. Written as DNA, the CDR3 is TGTGCCAGCAGTTTCTGGGGGGGCATAACCTACAATGAGCAGTTCTTC. Translated: CASSFWGGITYNEQFF.

This clonotype was picked up a small number of times. The rearrangement uses TRBV11-2 and TRBJ2-7; D possibly corresponds to TRBD2 (5 bases). The CDR3 loop spans 15 amino acids. V lost 1 base to trimming and J lost 10 bases, with 20 bases between them. Germline V gives CDR1 SGHAT, CDR2 FQNNGV. The CDR3 sequence: CASSLGTGSSGPQYV. CDR3 bases: TGTGCCAGCAGCTTAGGGACGGGATCCTCCGGTCCACAGTACGTC.

This clonotype was seen at least ten times. J is TRBJ2-1 and V is TRBV7-9, with 13 bases fitting TRBD2. V dropped 5 bases and J dropped 9; count of bases not matched to a gene: 13. CDR1 and CDR2 (germline): SEHNR, FQNEAQ (reference sequence). The CDR3 length is 17 residues. For the CDR3, the DNA is TGTGCCAGCAGCCGTGCCGGGACTAGCGGGGAAGAGGGTGAGCAGTTCTTC. Protein: CASSRAGTSGEEGEQFF.

The chain employs TRBV4-1 and TRBJ1-1; the match to TRBD1 covers 7 bases. The germline gives CDR1 MGHRA, CDR2 YSYEKL. V lost 8 bases to trimming and J lost 6 bases; unmatched junction nucleotides: 9. CDR3 length equals 13 residues. CDR3 protein: CASHAQGIAEAFF. DNA of the CDR3: TGCGCCAGCCACGCACAGGGGATCGCTGAAGCTTTCTTT.

CDR3 sequence reads: CAISEHRGRNTEAFF. CDR3 coding DNA: TGTGCCATCAGTGAGCACAGGGGGCGGAACACTGAAGCTTTCTTT. The rearrangement uses TRBV10-3 and TRBJ1-1, with 9 bases aligning to TRBD1. Per the germline V gene, CDR1 is ENHRY and CDR2 is SYGVKD. The CDR3 runs 15 residues. V gave up 2 bases and J gave up 1 base; unmatched junction bases: 2.

This clonotype was observed a few times. The chain couples TRBV7-8 to TRBJ2-7, with D hard to call. V lost 5 bases and J lost 3, with 17 bases in between. The CDR3 is made up of 15 amino acids. Germline V gene data show CDR1 as SGHVS and CDR2 as FQNEAQ. The CDR3 DNA reads TGTGCCAGCAGCCCAACATACTCCGGCGGCTACGAGCAGTACTTC. Translation: CASSPTYSGGYEQYF.

The DNA of the CDR3 is TGCAGCGTAGTGACGGAGCCAAACTATGGCTACACCTTC. Translation gives CSVVTEPNYGYTF. The chain employs TRBV29-1 and TRBJ1-2, with D uncertain. CDR1 and CDR2 from the germline V gene are SQVTM and ANQGSEA. V lost 6 bases and J lost 2, with 13 bases in between. The CDR3 totals 13 residues.

The chain is built from TRBV14 and TRBJ1-4; D remains unclear. The CDR3 runs to 14 residues. Germline V gene sequence: CDR1 SGHDN, CDR2 FVKESK. V was shortened by 4 bases and J by 2 bases, with 8 bases between the two germline ends. The CDR3 DNA follows: TGTGCCAGCAGCCCCAGACGGACTAATGAAAAACTGTTTTTT. Its translation is CASSPRRTNEKLFF.

The J gene is TRBJ2-3, the V gene TRBV24-1; TRBD1 aligns across 7 bases. Germline assignment: CDR1 KGHDR and CDR2 SFDVKD. The CDR3 loop spans 16 amino acids. The trim removed 3 bases at V and 3 bases at J, leaving 8 bases unmatched. The DNA of the CDR3 is TGTGCCACCAGTGATACCCAGGACAGGATAACAGATACGCAGTATTTT. It encodes CATSDTQDRITDTQYF.

This clonotype has only a few counts. The rearrangement uses TRBV2 and TRBJ2-1; D gene ambiguous. Trimming pared 10 bases from V and 6 bases from J, leaving 7 bases between. CDR3 length equals 10 residues. CDR1 is SNHLY and CDR2 is FYNNEI in the germline V gene. This chain's CDR3 is CATMGNEQFF. CDR3 sequence (DNA): TGTGCCACAATGGGCAATGAGCAGTTCTTC.

The chain combines TRBV5-4 with TRBJ2-1; TRBD2 matches at 8 bases. CDR1 is SGHNT, CDR2 YYREEE, per germline (reference sequence). The J segment lost 6 bases and the V segment lost 0 bases, leaving 2 bases of the junction unmatched. The CDR3 covers 14 residues. DNA for the CDR3: TGTGCCAGCAGCTTGGCTAGCGGGCCCAATGAGCAGTTCTTC. Protein: CASSLASGPNEQFF.

Only one count was recorded for this clonotype. This chain uses TRBV19 with TRBJ1-5; D is undetermined. Trimming left V 3 bases short and J 0 bases short, with 12 bases between. CDR1 and CDR2 (germline): LNHDA, SQIVND (reference sequence). The CDR3 runs to 16 residues. The CDR3 region is CASSIRAGYSNQPQHF. The CDR3 nucleotides are TGTGCCAGTAGTATCCGGGCGGGGTATAGCAATCAGCCCCAGCATTTT.

This clonotype was counted between two and nine times. The rearrangement links TRBV12-3 or TRBV12-4 to TRBJ2-5; 8 bases are a match to TRBD1. The CDR3 has 13 residues. The trim removed 8 bases at V and 3 bases at J, leaving 5 bases unmatched. The CDR3 region has the DNA TGTGCCAGCGGACAGGGTTTCGAAGAGACCCAGTACTTC. It is translated as CASGQGFEETQYF.

The V gene is TRBV20-1, the J gene TRBJ2-1; D perhaps matches TRBD1 (6 bases). The CDR3 is 16 residues long. CDR1 DFQATT and CDR2 SNEGSKA come from the germline V gene (reference sequence). Deletions cut 0 bases from V and 0 bases from J, with 12 bases between. The CDR3 spells CSARDTTGISYNEQFF. CDR3 sequence (DNA): TGCAGTGCTAGAGATACGACAGGCATCTCCTACAATGAGCAGTTCTTC.

The chain links TRBV5-1 to TRBJ2-5; 9 nucleotides match TRBD2. The CDR3 consists of 18 residues. Germline CDR1 reads SGHRS; CDR2 reads YFSETQ. J gave up 1 base and V 0 bases, and 10 bases lay outside the gene matches. DNA for the CDR3: TGCGCCAGCAGCTTGGACACAGCGGGGGGCCCCCTCCAAGAGACCCAGTACTTC. Translated: CASSLDTAGGPLQETQYF. The full variable domain, rest sourced from reference TRBV5-1 and TRBJ2-5, is KAGVTQTPRYLIKTRGQQVTLSCSPISGHRSVSWYQQTPGQGLQFLFEYFSETQRNKGNFPGRFSGRQFSNSRSEMNVSTLELGDSALYLCASSLDTAGGPLQETQYFGPGTRLLVL.

The chain joins TRBV4-2 to TRBJ2-1, with 8 bases lining up with TRBD2. The CDR3 loop spans 17 amino acids. Germline V CDR1 and CDR2: LGHNA, YNFKEQ. With V trimmed by 1 base and J by 0 bases, 5 bases remained unmatched. This CDR3 reads CASSQAGGGSSYNEQFF. CDR3 sequence (DNA): TGTGCCAGCAGCCAAGCCGGCGGGGGGAGCTCCTACAATGAGCAGTTCTTC.

With respect to this clonotype: One end of the junction is discordant with germline, which a read error may explain. The chain is built from TRBV2 and TRBJ1-4; perhaps TRBD1 as D (5 bases). This CDR3 region has 18 residues. Per the germline V gene, CDR1 is SNHLY and CDR2 is FYNNEI. The CDR3: CTSSEALLRGEYNEKLFF. The CDR3 DNA reads as TGTACCAGCAGTGAAGCGCTTCTACGAGGGGAGTATAATGAAAAACTGTTTTTT. The full variable domain, completed using reference TRBV2 and TRBJ1-4, is EPEVTQTPSHQVTQMGQEVILRCVPISNHLYFYWYRQILGQKVEFLVSFYNNEISEKSEIFDDQFSVERPDGSNFTLKIRSTKLEDSAMYFCTSSEALLRGEYNEKLFFGSGTQLSVL.

This clonotype showed up just a few times. The genes are TRBV5-1 and TRBJ1-1, with D perhaps TRBD1 (6 bases). The CDR3 runs 17 residues. The V end lost 0 bases, the J end lost 0 bases, and 15 bases lay between the germline ends. The germline gives CDR1 SGHRS, CDR2 YFSETQ. The DNA for the CDR3 is TGCGCCAGCAGCTTGGGTACAGGGAGCTACATGAACACTGAAGCTTTCTTT. Protein product: CASSLGTGSYMNTEAFF.

The chain couples TRBV7-3 to TRBJ2-2, with 11 bases that match TRBD2. The ends lost 4 bases at V and 7 bases at J; junction bases unmatched: 8. The CDR3 covers 16 residues. The germline gives CDR1 SGHTA, CDR2 FQGTGA. CDR3 residues: CASSSYSGGADGELFF. The CDR3 DNA follows: TGTGCCAGCAGCTCTTATAGCGGGGGGGCCGACGGGGAGCTGTTTTTT. Variable domain in full (rest from reference TRBV7-3 and TRBJ2-2): GAGVSQTPSNKVTEKGKYVELRCDPISGHTALYWYRQSLGQGPEFLIYFQGTGAADDSGLPNDRFFAVRPEGSVSTLKIQRTERGDSAVYLCASSSYSGGADGELFFGEGSRLTVL.

The V call is TRBV6-6, the J call TRBJ2-3, with 7 bases identical to TRBD2. This CDR3 region has 13 residues. CDR1 and CDR2 (germline): MNHNY, SVGAGI (reference sequence). J was trimmed by 4 bases and V by 7 bases; bases with no gene match: 5. DNA of the CDR3: TGTGCCAGCACCGGGGGGTACGCAGATACGCAGTATTTT. It codes for CASTGGYADTQYF.

As DNA, the CDR3 is TGTGCCAGCAGCCGCTTGCGGGCGGGGGCCGTGATTCAAGAGACCCAGTACTTC. As protein: CASSRLRAGAVIQETQYF. The chain recombines TRBV7-8 with TRBJ2-5; D perhaps matches TRBD2 (7 bases). The CDR3 contains 18 residues. Trimming removed 5 bases from V and 2 bases from J, with 24 bases in between. Germline V gene sequence: CDR1 SGHVS, CDR2 FQNEAQ.

This clonotype was recorded many times. The chain employs TRBV7-6 and TRBJ2-3, with D possibly being TRBD2 (6 bases). The CDR3 extends over 14 amino acids. V was shortened by 2 bases and J by 2 bases, with 8 bases between the two germline ends. In germline, CDR1 is SGHVS, CDR2 FNYEAQ. CDR3 nucleotide sequence: TGTGCCAGCAGCTTATGGGGGGTCACAGATACGCAGTATTTT. Translating it yields CASSLWGVTDTQYF.